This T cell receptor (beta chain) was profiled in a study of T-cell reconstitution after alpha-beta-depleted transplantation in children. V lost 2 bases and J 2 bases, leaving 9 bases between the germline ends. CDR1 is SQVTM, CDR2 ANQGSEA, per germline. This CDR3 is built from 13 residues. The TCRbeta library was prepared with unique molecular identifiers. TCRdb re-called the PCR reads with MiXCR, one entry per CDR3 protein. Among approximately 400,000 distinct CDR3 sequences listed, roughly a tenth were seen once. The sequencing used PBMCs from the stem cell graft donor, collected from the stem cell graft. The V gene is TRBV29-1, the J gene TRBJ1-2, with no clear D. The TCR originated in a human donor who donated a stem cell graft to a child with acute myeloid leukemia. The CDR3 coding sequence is TGCAGCGTTGAACAGAGACCGAACTATGGCTACACCTTC. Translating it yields CSVEQRPNYGYTF.